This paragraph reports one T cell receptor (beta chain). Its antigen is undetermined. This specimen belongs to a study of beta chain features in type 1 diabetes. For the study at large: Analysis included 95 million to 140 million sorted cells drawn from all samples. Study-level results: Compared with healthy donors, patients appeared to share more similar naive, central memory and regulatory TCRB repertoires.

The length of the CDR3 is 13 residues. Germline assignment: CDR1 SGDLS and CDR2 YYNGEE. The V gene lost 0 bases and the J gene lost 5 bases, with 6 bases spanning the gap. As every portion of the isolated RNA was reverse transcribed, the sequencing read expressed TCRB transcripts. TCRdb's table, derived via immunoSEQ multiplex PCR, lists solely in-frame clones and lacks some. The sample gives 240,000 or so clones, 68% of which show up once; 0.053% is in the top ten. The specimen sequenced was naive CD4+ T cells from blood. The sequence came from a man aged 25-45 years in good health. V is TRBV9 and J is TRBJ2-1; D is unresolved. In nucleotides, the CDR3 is TGTGCCAGCAGCGTAGCTTCCCACAATGAGCAGTTCTTC. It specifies CASSVASHNEQFF. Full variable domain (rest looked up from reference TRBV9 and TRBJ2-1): DSGVTQTPKHLITATGQRVTLRCSPRSGDLSVYWYQQSLDQGLQFLIQYYNGEERAKGNILERFSAQQFPDLHSELNLSSLELGDSALYFCASSVASHNEQFFGPGTRLTVL.